This T cell receptor (beta chain) comes out of a study of T cells after yellow fever vaccination. The germline V gene has CDR1 DFQATT and CDR2 SNEGSKA (reference sequence). The V segment lost 1 base and the J segment 2 bases; nucleotides outside the gene matches: 7. CDR3 length: 17 amino acids. Study-level results: The secondary response was weaker but peaked faster, day 5 versus 15. Clonotypes found in both CD4 and CD8 compartments made up a small share. Most primary-vaccination clones recurred post-booster (approximately 96% CD4, just over 85% CD8).

As regards this clonotype: Its antigen remains unknown.

TCR cDNA, made by 5'RACE template switching, carried an added universal primer site and UMIs. MiXCR was run by TCRdb on the 5' RACE reads, yielding one entry per CDR3 protein. The sample lists approximately 340,000 distinct CDR3 sequences; roughly 9.4% were seen once. This sequence was found in a man younger than 35 who received the YFV17D yellow fever vaccine. This chain connects TRBV20-1 to TRBJ1-5, with 11 positions matching TRBD1. The sample in question was PBMCs, obtained on the day of the first yellow fever vaccination. Here the CDR3 DNA reads TGCAGTGCTAGAGTGGACAGGGGGCCTCAAGGCAATCAGCCCCAGCATTTT. This sequence encodes CSARVDRGPQGNQPQHF.